A few counts support the clone carrying this T cell receptor beta chain. Its specificity is not known. Repertoires were generated with immunoSEQ multiplex PCR, while TCRdb's copy carries only in-frame clones and drops some. The sample holds about 160,000 clones, 85% seen once. The CDR3 spans 13 residues. Trimming cost V 3 bases and J 3 bases; bases outside gene matches: 1. Germline CDR1 is MNHNS and CDR2 is SASEGT. This sample stems from a study of cytomegalovirus exposure and HLA in healthy donors. Study-wide points: Cytomegalovirus association was assigned to about 150 TCR beta chains.

The chain employs TRBV6-1 and TRBJ1-2; 7 bases are shared with TRBD1. The material sequenced was PBMCs. This sequence was found in a man aged 25-45 years in good health and CMV-seropositive. This CDR3 reads CASSETGYYGYTF. DNA for the CDR3: TGTGCCAGCAGTGAGACAGGGTACTATGGCTACACCTTC.